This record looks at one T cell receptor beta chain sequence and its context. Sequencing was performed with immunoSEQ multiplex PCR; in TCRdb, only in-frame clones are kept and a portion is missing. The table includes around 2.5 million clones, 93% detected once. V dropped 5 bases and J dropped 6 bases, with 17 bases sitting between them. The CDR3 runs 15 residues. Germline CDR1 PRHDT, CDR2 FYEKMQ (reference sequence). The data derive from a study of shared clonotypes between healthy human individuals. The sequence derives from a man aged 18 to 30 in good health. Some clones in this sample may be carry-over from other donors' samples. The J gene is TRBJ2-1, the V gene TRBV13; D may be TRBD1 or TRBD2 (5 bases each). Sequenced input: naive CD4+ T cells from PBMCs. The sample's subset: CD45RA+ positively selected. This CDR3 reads CASSRRDRVGNEQFF. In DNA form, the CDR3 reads TGTGCCAGCAGCCGCCGGGACCGCGTCGGCAATGAGCAGTTCTTC.